This is a list of T cell receptor beta chains from one sample in a study of monozygotic twins with inflammatory bowel disease. TCRdb reprocessed the 5' RACE reads and keeps a single row for each CDR3 protein, giving no DNA. The ten most abundant clones cover 6% to 9.5% of a sample with about 93,000 distinct CDR3 sequences. The sequenced sample consisted of blood. The receptor source for this set is a human donor with ulcerative colitis or Crohn's disease, or a healthy co-twin of an affected twin (not recorded which). CDR3s include the opening cysteine and the closing phenylalanine or tryptophan. Fields, in order: V gene, J gene, CDR3 protein.

v_gene: TRBV7-2; j_gene: TRBJ2-3; CDR3aa: CASRPPAGGAPYF
v_gene: TRBV20-1; j_gene: TRBJ2-1; CDR3aa: CSAPSVSYNEQFF
v_gene: TRBV27; j_gene: TRBJ2-5; CDR3aa: CASSSAQRGSRTQYF
v_gene: TRBV11-2; j_gene: TRBJ2-5; CDR3aa: CASSISVGGARETQYF
v_gene: TRBV12-3/TRBV12-4; j_gene: TRBJ2-3; CDR3aa: CASTLSFSGGGRDTQYF
v_gene: TRBV12-3/TRBV12-4; j_gene: TRBJ1-1; CDR3aa: CATGQGAGEAFF
v_gene: TRBV28; j_gene: TRBJ2-7; CDR3aa: CASSLWGLRGESYEQYF
v_gene: TRBV11-2; j_gene: TRBJ1-1; CDR3aa: CASSPQPQGEAFF
v_gene: TRBV6-5; j_gene: TRBJ2-7; CDR3aa: CASSFLGGTSGTYEQYF
v_gene: TRBV5-6; j_gene: TRBJ1-5; CDR3aa: CASSFGGVQQPQHF
v_gene: TRBV3-1; j_gene: TRBJ1-5; CDR3aa: CASSPTTGTGNQPQHF
v_gene: TRBV11-2; j_gene: TRBJ1-2; CDR3aa: CASSSLPRGPADYGYTF
v_gene: TRBV20-1; j_gene: TRBJ1-2; CDR3aa: CSARSPNYGYTF
v_gene: TRBV5-1; j_gene: TRBJ1-1; CDR3aa: CASSNQQNTEAFF
v_gene: TRBV25-1; j_gene: TRBJ2-4; CDR3aa: CASSAAGVDKNIQYF
v_gene: TRBV20-1; j_gene: TRBJ1-6; CDR3aa: CSAPTANSPLHF
v_gene: TRBV5-1; j_gene: TRBJ2-2; CDR3aa: CASRRSGGGSSFKNTGELFF
v_gene: TRBV7-9; j_gene: TRBJ1-1; CDR3aa: CASSRLGDMNTEAFF
v_gene: TRBV6-6; j_gene: TRBJ1-4; CDR3aa: CASSSYEFAKLFF
v_gene: TRBV5-1; j_gene: TRBJ1-5; CDR3aa: CASSLPGVNQPQHF
v_gene: TRBV5-1; j_gene: TRBJ1-3; CDR3aa: CASTSDRDGLSGNTIYF
v_gene: TRBV3-1; j_gene: TRBJ1-6; CDR3aa: CASSQDHRGGNSPLHF
v_gene: TRBV7-2; j_gene: TRBJ1-1; CDR3aa: CASTQGMNTEAFF
v_gene: TRBV5-6; j_gene: TRBJ1-2; CDR3aa: CASSSGASRGYTF
v_gene: TRBV4-1; j_gene: TRBJ1-3; CDR3aa: CASSSLDRGNTIYF
v_gene: TRBV6-2/TRBV6-3; j_gene: TRBJ2-3; CDR3aa: CASSLDLDRRGADTQYF
v_gene: TRBV29-1; j_gene: TRBJ1-1; CDR3aa: CSVGTLNRGHTEAFF
v_gene: TRBV5-1; j_gene: TRBJ2-1; CDR3aa: CASSFGTSGEQFF
v_gene: TRBV18; j_gene: TRBJ1-1; CDR3aa: CASSPTGVNTEAFF
v_gene: TRBV5-1; j_gene: TRBJ2-1; CDR3aa: CASSLQSGDNEQFF
v_gene: TRBV5-1; j_gene: TRBJ1-2; CDR3aa: CASSFEGSSNYGYTF
v_gene: TRBV29-1; j_gene: TRBJ1-5; CDR3aa: CSVQGPGNQPQHF
v_gene: TRBV5-1; j_gene: TRBJ2-5; CDR3aa: CASSLAAGGGETQYF
v_gene: TRBV6-5; j_gene: TRBJ1-1; CDR3aa: CASSLDRKTTEAFF
v_gene: TRBV3-1; j_gene: TRBJ1-5; CDR3aa: CASAQGVDQPQHF
v_gene: TRBV24-1; j_gene: TRBJ2-1; CDR3aa: CATSPGTSGANEQFF
v_gene: TRBV19; j_gene: TRBJ2-5; CDR3aa: CASSRDRGPQETQYF
v_gene: TRBV5-6; j_gene: TRBJ1-2; CDR3aa: CASMGTDRVFGYTF
v_gene: TRBV6-5; j_gene: TRBJ2-7; CDR3aa: CASSYSEIGPYEQYF
v_gene: TRBV10-3; j_gene: TRBJ2-3; CDR3aa: CAISEGQDTDTQYF
v_gene: TRBV6-1; j_gene: TRBJ1-6; CDR3aa: CASRVAAVNSPLHF
v_gene: TRBV15; j_gene: TRBJ2-1; CDR3aa: CATSRGQGKNEQFF
v_gene: TRBV6-1; j_gene: TRBJ2-1; CDR3aa: CASSIWTRVYNEQFF
v_gene: TRBV3-1; j_gene: TRBJ1-2; CDR3aa: CASSQGMRGPGGYTF
v_gene: TRBV6-4; j_gene: TRBJ1-2; CDR3aa: CASRSPLIPLGIDGYTF
v_gene: TRBV10-2; j_gene: TRBJ1-1; CDR3aa: CASSESKGVTEAFF
v_gene: TRBV5-1; j_gene: TRBJ2-7; CDR3aa: CASSPGTQQYF
v_gene: TRBV7-9; j_gene: TRBJ1-1; CDR3aa: CASRMTATEAFF
v_gene: TRBV5-1; j_gene: TRBJ2-1; CDR3aa: CASRGTSGAFNEQFF
v_gene: TRBV6-1; j_gene: TRBJ1-3; CDR3aa: CASSRQGDSGNTIYF
v_gene: TRBV7-2; j_gene: TRBJ1-1; CDR3aa: CASSLIHRNTEAFF
v_gene: TRBV7-9; j_gene: TRBJ1-1; CDR3aa: CASRRREGWAGEAFF
v_gene: TRBV7-8; j_gene: TRBJ2-3; CDR3aa: CASSWISGTDTQYF
v_gene: TRBV20-1; j_gene: TRBJ2-1; CDR3aa: CSAQSRGASAYNEQFF
v_gene: TRBV24-1; j_gene: TRBJ2-5; CDR3aa: CATSETHGRGRETQYF
v_gene: TRBV9; j_gene: TRBJ2-1; CDR3aa: CASSVGLAEGYNEQFF
v_gene: TRBV3-1; j_gene: TRBJ1-1; CDR3aa: CASSQQGVNTEAFF
v_gene: TRBV5-6; j_gene: TRBJ1-6; CDR3aa: CASSFWGLNSPLHF